What follows are 16 T cell receptor beta chains derived from one specimen sequenced in a study of Ad26.COV2.S vaccination and SARS-CoV-2 variants. The repertoire was sequenced with immunoSEQ multiplex PCR; TCRdb's copy has only in-frame clones and lacks some. Among fewer than 500,000 clones, around 90% were seen once, and the ten largest hold more than 9%. Treatment specified: some 20 received Ad26.COV2.S at low or high dose, single or two shots; a few received placebo; per-sample allocation not given. Samples analyzed were those drawn on day 63 after the first vaccine or placebo injection. This material consisted of peripheral blood, taken in a trial of Ad26.COV2.S vaccine versus placebo. The receptors were gathered from a person aged 18-65 years who received the Ad26.COV2.S COVID-19 vaccine or a placebo.

The chain's CDR3 is CASSPGTGLPEQYF. The CDR3 DNA reads as TGTGCCAGCAGTCCGGGGACAGGCCTGCCCGAGCAGTACTTC. The chain combines TRBV27 with TRBJ2-7, with 8 bases aligning to TRBD1. Trimming took 5 bases from V and 6 from J; bases not matched to a gene: 9. The CDR3 is made up of 14 amino acids. Germline values: CDR1 MNHEY, CDR2 SMNVEV (reference sequence).

The chain employs TRBV4-3 and TRBJ2-7, with 9 nucleotides matching TRBD2. This CDR3 spans 15 amino acids. Unmatched junction bases numbered 7, after V lost 3 bases and J lost 4 bases. CDR1 is LGHNA, CDR2 YSLEER, per germline. CDR3 region: CASSQGGSGSYEQYF. The CDR3 nucleotides read TGCGCCAGCAGCCAGGGGGGTAGCGGGAGTTACGAGCAGTACTTC.

This clone was picked up a small number of times. The chain links TRBV2 to TRBJ2-7, with 14 bases aligning to TRBD2. Germline-derived CDR1 and CDR2 are SNHLY and FYNNEI. The V gene end was trimmed by 2 bases and the J gene end by 3 bases; junction bases not matched to a gene: 3. The CDR3 totals 16 residues. CDR3 in amino acids: CASSELGLAGVYEQYF. In DNA, the CDR3 is TGTGCCAGCAGTGAACTGGGACTAGCGGGGGTCTACGAGCAGTACTTC.

Worth noting for this clone: One junction end does not reproduce the germline sequence, and a read error may be involved. The V gene is TRBV7-9, the J gene TRBJ2-7; D might be TRBD2 (6 bases). Germline lookup yields CDR1 SEHNR and CDR2 FQNEAQ (reference sequence). This CDR3 contains 14 residues. The CDR3 reads CASSPSTPGTPPHF. DNA of the CDR3: TGTGCCAGCAGCCCCTCGACCCCCGGGACTCCTCCGCACTTC.

The chain employs TRBV18 and TRBJ2-2; 9 nucleotides align to TRBD1. This CDR3 is built from 15 residues. Trimming cost V 3 bases and J 6 bases; bases outside gene matches: 5. Germline CDR1 and CDR2: KGHSH and LQKENI. This chain's CDR3 is CASSPGQGVAGELFF. The CDR3 nucleotides are TGTGCCAGCTCACCGGGACAGGGTGTGGCCGGGGAGCTGTTTTTT.

The chain joins TRBV6-5 to TRBJ2-1; TRBD2 aligns across 9 bases. The junction had 6 bases not matched to a gene; V was cut back by 6 bases and J by 6 bases. Germline CDR1 MNHEY, CDR2 SVGAGI. The CDR3 has 14 amino acids. The CDR3 DNA follows: TGTGCCAGCAGCTTAGCGGGAGAGAGCAATGAGCAGTTCTTC. It codes for CASSLAGESNEQFF.

The rearrangement uses TRBV11-2 and TRBJ2-1, with D perhaps matching TRBD2 (6 bases). CDR1 is SGHAT, CDR2 FQNNGV, per germline. There are 14 residues in the CDR3. V shed 4 bases and J shed 3 bases, with 10 bases lying between them. This chain's CDR3 is CASSSSGLYNEQFF. For the CDR3, the DNA is TGTGCCAGCAGCTCCTCGGGACTCTACAATGAGCAGTTCTTC.

J is TRBJ2-3 and V is TRBV19; 7 bases are a match to TRBD2. This CDR3 comprises 15 residues. V lost 1 base and J lost 1; bases outside the gene matches: 2. From germline, CDR1 is LNHDA and CDR2 SQIVND (reference sequence). For the CDR3, the DNA is TGTGCCAGTAGTATAGGCCGGGAGGGCACAGATACGCAGTATTTT. This codes for CASSIGREGTDTQYF.

V usage is TRBV18 and J usage is TRBJ2-7, with D hard to call. V was cut by 0 bases and J by 0 bases, with 9 bases left in between. Germline V gene lookup returns CDR1 KGHSH and CDR2 LQKENI. The CDR3 runs 15 residues. For the CDR3, the DNA is TGTGCCAGCTCACCACCGCATACTATCTCCTACGAGCAGTACTTC. Protein: CASSPPHTISYEQYF.

V usage is TRBV7-9 and J usage is TRBJ2-6; D unresolved. This CDR3 spans 14 amino acids. The germline V gene encodes CDR1 SEHNR and CDR2 FQNEAQ (reference sequence). The V end lost 0 bases, the J end lost 4 bases, and 4 bases lay between the germline ends. This CDR3 is CASSLAWGANVLTF. In nucleotides, the CDR3 is TGTGCCAGCAGCTTAGCGTGGGGGGCCAACGTCCTGACTTTC. The full variable domain, in which reference TRBV7-9 and TRBJ2-6 provide the parts outside the CDR3, is DTGVSQNPRHKITKRGQNVTFRCDPISEHNRLYWYRQTLGQGPEFLTYFQNEAQLEKSRLLSDRFSAERPKGSFSTLEIQRTEQGDSAMYLCASSLAWGANVLTFGAGSRLTVL.

The chain employs TRBV3-1 (or the pseudogene TRBV3-2) and TRBJ2-1; D is unresolved. The CDR3 consists of 15 residues. Germline-derived CDR1 and CDR2 are LGHDT and YNNKEL (reference sequence). Between the trimmed V and J ends, which lost 4 bases and 0 bases, there was a span of 10 bases. The CDR3 sequence is CASSRTTTSYNEQFF. The CDR3 nucleotides are TGTGCCAGCAGCCGGACCACCACCTCCTACAATGAGCAGTTCTTC.

This clone came up a few times. The chain has TRBV5-1 and TRBJ1-5, with a possible D match to TRBD1 (5 bases). The V end lost 0 bases, the J end lost 2 bases, and 6 bases lay between the germline ends. The CDR3 covers 14 residues. From germline, CDR1 is SGHRS and CDR2 YFSETQ. CDR3 nucleotide sequence: TGCGCCAGCAGCTTGGGAGGGGGCAATCAGCCCCAGCATTTT. This gives the protein CASSLGGGNQPQHF.

This chain joins TRBV4-1 and TRBJ2-1; 13 nucleotides align to TRBD2. V gave up 0 bases and J gave up 10 bases; unmatched junction bases: 18. The germline V gene encodes CDR1 MGHRA and CDR2 YSYEKL. The CDR3 length is 20 residues. The DNA for the CDR3 is TGCGCCAGCAGCCAAGATCCACTAGCGGGAGGGGACAGACCCAGTGAGGAGCAGTTCTTC. Translated: CASSQDPLAGGDRPSEEQFF.

This chain uses TRBV30 with TRBJ2-1, with 13 bases matching TRBD2. The V and J ends lost 0 bases and 7 bases, in that order; junction bases with no gene match: 6. Germline-derived CDR1 and CDR2 are GTSNPN and SVGIG (reference sequence). There are 16 residues in the CDR3. DNA for the CDR3: TGTGCCTGGAGTGTAACCCGGACTAGCGGGGGAAATGAGCAGTTCTTC. This codes for CAWSVTRTSGGNEQFF.

The rearrangement links TRBV12-3 or TRBV12-4 to TRBJ2-2; the D gene is possibly TRBD2 (6 bases). The CDR3 loop spans 12 amino acids. Trimming took off 7 bases at V and 9 bases at J, with 12 bases between the two ends. CDR3 sequence: CASTLAGRELFF. The CDR3 bases are TGTGCCAGCACCCTCGCGGGGAGGGAGCTGTTTTTT.

This clone is a singleton in its sample. The chain links TRBV5-1 to TRBJ2-1; D not certain. This CDR3 is 15 amino acids long. Germline lookup yields CDR1 SGHRS and CDR2 YFSETQ. With 3 bases removed from V and 7 bases from J, the gap between germline ends came to 17 bases. The CDR3: CASSSREEKGNEQFF. CDR3 DNA: TGCGCCAGCAGCTCCCGAGAGGAGAAAGGGAATGAGCAGTTCTTC.